Detailed here is one TCR beta chain. Its antigen is unidentified. The study included ophthalmopathy patients with Clinical Activity Score at least 3, NOSPECS grade at least 4 and duration under 3 months. Orbital computed tomography and thyroid ultrasound, together with serum TRAb and thyroxine and clinical symptoms, were used for diagnoses. Amplified TCR beta CDR3 regions derived from RNA transcripts. A first-round RT-PCR of the TCR CDR3 used the HTBI primer set. TCRdb independently ran MiXCR on the multiplex PCR reads; one entry per CDR3 protein. This table holds roughly 640,000 distinct CDR3 sequences, around 16% found once. This specimen comes from a study of T cells in Graves' hyperthyroidism and ophthalmopathy. The junction had 9 bases not matched to a gene; V was cut back by 6 bases and J by 2 bases. Germline V gene data show CDR1 as SGDLS and CDR2 as YYNGEE. The CDR3 covers 15 residues. General study findings and limits: A model built on 13 V-J features separated ophthalmopathy from stable hyperthyroidism.

Input material: blood. This clonotype was sampled from a woman aged 40 to 50 with Graves' ophthalmopathy. This rearrangement joins TRBV9 to TRBJ2-3, with 7 bases aligning to TRBD2. In DNA, the CDR3 is TGTGCCAGCATGGCGGGGGTCCTAAACACAGATACGCAGTATTTT. This sequence encodes CASMAGVLNTDTQYF.